This T cell receptor beta chain was recovered during a study of blood T cell repertoires in COVID-19. Study context: There were acute and convalescent COVID-19 samples, and they came from the United States, Italy and Spain. Nucleic acid was either cDNA or gDNA, and it came from T cells, B-cell-depleted T cells, or PBMCs.

Repertoires were generated with immunoSEQ multiplex PCR, while TCRdb's copy carries only in-frame clones and drops some. The table records under 200,000 clones, about 88% of them present only once. The ends were cut back, 3 bases at V and 4 bases at J, with 12 bases in the middle. This CDR3 comprises 14 residues. Germline V gives CDR1 LNHDA, CDR2 SQIVND (reference sequence). The Seattle site enrolled patients during active infection and followed them longitudinally. This sequence was found in a woman aged 55-70 years with COVID-19, enrolled during active disease. The gene calls are TRBV19 and TRBJ1-1; TRBD1 might be the D (6 bases). The sample taken for sequencing was peripheral blood. CDR3 coding DNA: TGTGCCAGTAGTATTGGGGGCTGGTCCACTGAAGCTTTCTTT. This gives the protein CASSIGGWSTEAFF.